A selection of T cell receptor beta chains follows, all from one sample in a study of shared clonotypes between healthy human individuals. Profiled with immunoSEQ multiplex PCR; TCRdb holds only in-frame clones, not every one. The sample contains roughly 700,000 clones, 90% of which appear only once. Material for sequencing was memory CD8+ T cells from PBMCs. The receptors originated from a man in his late teens or twenties in good health. Some clones in this sample may be carry-over from other donors' samples. The CDR3 runs from the conserved cysteine through the conserved F or W. A D gene is named only where the DNA matches it firmly. The size field is filled for only some rows; it gives once, few, many or a size class.

size	D	V	J	length	CDR3	DNA
.	.	TRBV29-1	TRBJ2-3	16	CSGGGPRGWHTDTQYF	TGCAGCGGAGGAGGGCCAAGAGGATGGCACACAGATACGCAGTATTTT
.	.	TRBV7-6	TRBJ1-5	13	CASSLNENQPQHF	TGTGCCAGCAGCTTAAATGAAAATCAGCCCCAGCATTTT
.	TRBD1	TRBV9	TRBJ2-1	15	CASSARQGPYNEQFF	TGTGCCAGCAGCGCAAGACAGGGGCCCTACAATGAGCAGTTCTTC
.	.	TRBV27	TRBJ2-7	15	CASSLLSGPPYEQYF	TGTGCCAGCAGTTTACTTTCGGGACCCCCCTACGAGCAGTACTTC
.	.	TRBV28	TRBJ1-1	12	CASSLGPTEAFF	TGTGCCAGCAGTTTAGGCCCCACTGAAGCTTTCTTT
once	TRBD1	TRBV5-6	TRBJ2-7	14	CASSFQGQGSGQYF	TGTGCCAGCAGCTTCCAGGGACAGGGGTCGGGGCAGTACTTC
.	TRBD1	TRBV6-5	TRBJ1-1	15	CASSYLAGGNTEAFF	TGTGCCAGCAGTTACCTTGCAGGGGGCAACACTGAAGCTTTCTTT
.	TRBD1	TRBV6-1	TRBJ1-1	13	CASTGQGNTEAFF	TGTGCCAGCACCGGACAGGGGAACACTGAAGCTTTCTTT
.	TRBD2	TRBV27	TRBJ2-7	16	CASSLNFGLAGDEQYF	TGTGCCAGCAGTTTAAACTTCGGACTAGCGGGAGACGAGCAGTACTTC
.	.	TRBV5-1	TRBJ1-1	17	CASSWSSRDVTNTEAFF	TGCGCCAGCAGCTGGAGTTCGAGGGACGTAACGAACACTGAAGCTTTCTTT
.	TRBD2	TRBV5-4	TRBJ2-7	14	CASSSGLEPVVQYF	TGTGCCAGCAGCTCGGGACTAGAACCCGTTGTGCAGTACTTC
.	TRBD1	TRBV28	TRBJ2-7	14	CASSDRGLPYEQYF	TGTGCCAGCAGTGACAGGGGGCTCCCGTACGAGCAGTACTTC
.	.	TRBV13	TRBJ2-7	13	CASGKGVSYEQYF	TGTGCCAGCGGAAAGGGGGTTTCCTACGAGCAGTACTTC
.	.	TRBV9	TRBJ2-7	14	CASSVAGDGYEQYF	TGTGCCAGCAGCGTAGCGGGAGACGGTTACGAGCAGTACTTC
.	TRBD1	TRBV28	TRBJ2-5	16	CASSLFVQGAGETQYF	TGTGCCAGCAGTTTATTCGTCCAGGGGGCTGGGGAGACCCAGTACTTC
few	.	TRBV7-9	TRBJ1-1	13	CASTSGGGTEAFF	TGTGCCAGCACTAGCGGGGGAGGGACTGAAGCTTTCTTT
once	.	TRBV27	TRBJ1-4	14	CASSFRDSSEKLFF	TGTGCCAGCAGCTTCCGGGACTCCAGCGAAAAACTGTTTTTT
.	TRBD1	TRBV11-2	TRBJ2-1	15	CASSLGQGPIHEQFF	TGTGCCAGCAGCTTAGGACAGGGTCCCATCCATGAGCAGTTCTTC
.	TRBD2	TRBV11-2	TRBJ2-7	14	CASSFASGAYEQYF	TGTGCCAGCAGCTTCGCTAGCGGGGCCTACGAGCAGTACTTC
once	.	TRBV27	TRBJ2-7	15	CASSLSIGMTYEQYF	TGTGCCAGCAGTTTATCTATCGGCATGACCTACGAGCAGTACTTC
.	TRBD1	TRBV5-1	TRBJ1-1	17	CASSAYRTGMGITEAFF	TGCGCCAGCAGCGCATACCGGACAGGGATGGGGATCACTGAAGCTTTCTTT
.	.	TRBV28	TRBJ2-3	16	CASSPTGEGHSDTQYF	TGTGCCAGCAGTCCGACAGGTGAGGGCCATTCTGATACGCAGTATTTT
.	.	TRBV27	TRBJ2-1	17	CASSGGPGQPTYNEQFF	TGTGCCAGCAGTGGAGGACCGGGACAACCGACCTACAATGAGCAGTTCTTC
once	.	TRBV5-4	TRBJ2-1	11	CAGGGFNEQFF	TGTGCCGGAGGGGGGTTCAATGAGCAGTTCTTC
.	TRBD1	TRBV19	TRBJ1-1	16	CASSPGQGVMNTEAFF	TGTGCCAGTAGTCCGGGACAGGGGGTAATGAACACTGAAGCTTTCTTT
.	TRBD1	TRBV10-3	TRBJ1-3	16	CAISEGATGAGNTIYF	TGTGCCATCAGTGAGGGTGCGACAGGGGCTGGAAACACCATATATTTT
.	.	TRBV7-2	TRBJ2-7	12	CASSLGSYEQYF	TGTGCCAGCAGCTTAGGGTCTTACGAGCAGTACTTC
.	TRBD1	TRBV9	TRBJ2-5	15	CASSVLGQGQETQYF	TGTGCCAGCAGCGTACTCGGACAGGGTCAAGAGACCCAGTACTTC
.	.	TRBV30	TRBJ1-3	11	CACPRGNTIYF	TGTGCCTGCCCTCGAGGAAACACCATATATTTT
.	TRBD1	TRBV5-1	TRBJ2-1	13	CASRTGGYNEQFF	TGCGCCAGCCGGACAGGGGGCTACAATGAGCAGTTCTTC
.	.	TRBV5-1	TRBJ2-1	14	CASSLAAGYNEQFF	TGCGCCAGCAGCCTGGCGGCGGGATACAATGAGCAGTTCTTC
.	TRBD1	TRBV6-5	TRBJ2-5	16	CASSYSTTGTQETQYF	TGTGCCAGCAGCTACTCCACGACAGGGACACAAGAGACCCAGTACTTC
few	.	TRBV5-1	TRBJ1-1	15	CASSGGRNMNTEAFF	TGCGCCAGCAGCGGGGGACGGAACATGAACACTGAAGCTTTCTTT
.	.	TRBV28	TRBJ1-1	16	CASSPGQKSVNTEAFF	TGTGCCAGCAGTCCCGGACAGAAATCGGTTAACACTGAAGCTTTCTTT
.	.	TRBV11-2	TRBJ2-7	16	CASSLYGVISSYEQYF	TGTGCCAGCAGCCTGTATGGGGTTATAAGCTCCTACGAGCAGTACTTC
.	.	TRBV4-1	TRBJ2-7	16	CASSQGAEGLPYEQYF	TGCGCCAGCAGCCAAGGGGCGGAGGGATTGCCCTACGAGCAGTACTTC
.	.	TRBV29-1	TRBJ2-7	11	CSARDSSEQYF	TGCAGCGCCCGGGACTCGTCCGAGCAGTACTTC
.	.	TRBV9	TRBJ2-5	14	CASSVAWGQETQYF	TGTGCCAGCAGCGTAGCCTGGGGGCAAGAGACCCAGTACTTC
.	TRBD1	TRBV5-4	TRBJ1-2	17	CASSSSGTGLKTYGYTF	TGTGCCAGCAGCTCCTCCGGGACAGGGCTAAAAACCTATGGCTACACCTTC
.	TRBD1	TRBV19	TRBJ1-5	15	CASSIERQGFQPQHF	TGTGCCAGTAGTATCGAGAGACAGGGTTTTCAGCCCCAGCATTTT
.	.	TRBV28	TRBJ2-2	14	CASSLSNRVGELFF	TGTGCCAGCAGTTTATCGAACAGGGTAGGGGAGCTGTTTTTT
.	TRBD1	TRBV5-6	TRBJ1-4	19	CASSLGPWTGGRVGEKLFF	TGTGCCAGCAGCTTGGGCCCCTGGACAGGGGGCCGGGTCGGTGAAAAACTGTTTTTT
.	TRBD2	TRBV19	TRBJ2-1	15	CASSILAGGFNEQFF	TGTGCCAGTAGTATCCTAGCGGGAGGGTTCAATGAGCAGTTCTTC
.	.	TRBV5-6	TRBJ2-5	16	CASSLGPWDWQETQYF	TGTGCCAGCAGCCTAGGACCCTGGGATTGGCAAGAGACCCAGTACTTC
.	.	TRBV19	TRBJ1-5	16	CASSLSSGLKNQPQHF	TGTGCCAGTAGTCTTTCCTCCGGACTTAAAAATCAGCCCCAGCATTTT
.	.	TRBV7-8	TRBJ2-5	15	CASTLSRQGRETQYF	TGTGCCAGCACCCTTAGCCGGCAGGGTCGGGAGACCCAGTACTTC
.	.	TRBV5-8	TRBJ2-1	17	CASSWGVGGPSPDEQFF	TGTGCCAGCAGCTGGGGTGTGGGCGGCCCGTCCCCGGATGAGCAGTTCTTC